One sample yielded the 8 T cell receptor beta chains listed below, sequenced in a study of T cells in Graves' hyperthyroidism and ophthalmopathy. RNA transcripts were the template for amplifying TCR beta CDR3 regions. The TCR CDR3 was amplified in a first-round RT-PCR using the HTBI primer set. Each CDR3 protein is one row after TCRdb ran MiXCR on the multiplex PCR reads. The data hold about 610,000 distinct CDR3 sequences, with about a sixth observed a single time. Sequenced material: blood. The receptors derive from a woman between 40 and 55 years old with Graves' ophthalmopathy.

About this clonotype: A single base separates this from a much larger clone, so it may be a read error. It is likely a read error, because the conserved phenylalanine at the end of the CDR3 is missing. The V gene is TRBV28, the J gene TRBJ2-3; no definite D call. V shed 2 bases and J shed 4 bases, with 7 bases lying between them. Per the germline V gene, CDR1 is MDHEN and CDR2 is SYDVKM. The length of the CDR3 is 13 residues. The CDR3 region is CASSLQAPDTQYL. CDR3 coding DNA: TGTGCCAGCAGTTTACAGGCTCCAGATACGCAGTATCTT.

The V gene is TRBV6-1, the J gene TRBJ2-2, with 8 bases that match TRBD1. Looked up from germline, CDR1 is MNHNS and CDR2 is SASEGT. The CDR3 extends over 20 amino acids. The junction had 22 bases not matched to a gene; V was cut back by 6 bases and J by 4 bases. CDR3 residues: CASRSNLGTGRKMGTGELFF. The CDR3 DNA reads TGTGCCAGCAGATCAAACTTGGGGACAGGACGGAAGATGGGCACCGGGGAGCTGTTTTTT.

The V call is TRBV29-1, the J call TRBJ1-1, with 7 bases matching TRBD1. Germline trimming cut 6 bases from V and 10 bases from J; bases unmatched to any gene: 8. Germline V gives CDR1 SQVTM, CDR2 ANQGSEA. The CDR3 contains 11 residues. The CDR3 DNA reads TGCAGCGTATCGAGACAGGGACGAGCTTTCTTT. As protein: CSVSRQGRAFF. Full variable domain (missing parts from reference TRBV29-1 and TRBJ1-1): SAVISQKPSRDICQRGTSLTIQCQVDSQVTMMFWYRQQPGQSLTLIATANQGSEATYESGFVIDKFPISRPNLTFSTLTVSNMSPEDSSIYLCSVSRQGRAFFGQGTRLTVV.

The rearrangement joins TRBV2 to TRBJ2-3, with D unresolved. The V gene's germline CDR1 is SNHLY and CDR2 FYNNEI. Trimming removed 8 bases at V and 2 bases at J, with 11 bases between. This CDR3 contains 13 residues. The CDR3 loop reads CASLFDPTDTQYF. The CDR3 DNA follows: TGTGCCAGCCTTTTTGATCCCACAGATACGCAGTATTTT.

This clonotype was recorded a few times. This chain uses TRBV4-1 with TRBJ2-5; maybe TRBD2 (6 bases). The CDR3 extends over 15 amino acids. V lost 4 bases to trimming and J lost 2 bases, with 14 bases between them. Germline CDR1 MGHRA, CDR2 YSYEKL. Here the CDR3 DNA reads TGCGCCAGCAGCCCACCCTGGGCGGGGCAAGAGACCCAGTACTTC. Its translation: CASSPPWAGQETQYF.

Many counts were recorded for this clonotype. One junction end does not reproduce the germline sequence, and a read error may be involved. The chain links TRBV5-1 to TRBJ2-5; 8 positions match TRBD1. CDR1 and CDR2 from the germline V gene are SGHRS and YFSETQ. The CDR3 covers 14 residues. Here the CDR3 DNA reads TGTGCCAGCAGTTTAGGACAGGGCGCAGAGACCCAGTACTTC. It codes for CASSLGQGAETQYF.

This clonotype was seen at least ten times. The CDR3 here is CASSPLAGDQETQYF. CDR3 DNA sequence: TGTGCCAGCAGCCCACTAGCGGGAGATCAAGAGACCCAGTACTTC. This sequence joins TRBV7-8 and TRBJ2-5; 11 nucleotides align to TRBD2. Per the germline V gene, CDR1 is SGHVS and CDR2 is FQNEAQ. The CDR3 totals 15 residues. With V trimmed by 5 bases and J by 2 bases, 4 bases remained unmatched.

This clonotype was seen at least ten times. The chain links TRBV27 to TRBJ1-5; unclear D gene. The CDR3 totals 16 residues. Trimming left V 2 bases short and J 3 bases short, with 14 bases between. Per germline, CDR1 MNHEY and CDR2 SMNVEV (reference sequence). The CDR3 spells CASSLRAPFINQPQHF. The CDR3 DNA reads as TGTGCCAGCAGTTTACGGGCCCCCTTTATCAATCAGCCCCAGCATTTT.